The 2 T cell receptor beta chains presented below share a single source sample, sequenced in a study of blood T cell repertoires in COVID-19. Generated by immunoSEQ multiplex PCR, the TCRdb table keeps only in-frame clones and is missing some. The table shows around 190,000 clones, with just over 85% occurring only once. Specimen: peripheral blood. The source of these receptors is a man aged 45-65 years with active or convalescent COVID-19.

This chain links TRBV18 with TRBJ2-2, with D perhaps matching TRBD1 (6 bases). The V and J ends lost 5 bases and 13 bases respectively, with 20 bases between them. Germline V gene sequence: CDR1 KGHSH, CDR2 LQKENI. CDR3 length: 14 amino acids. CDR3 bases: TGTGCCAGCTCAACCGGGGCCCGTACCAGGGGGCTGTTTTTT. Translating gives CASSTGARTRGLFF.

The rearrangement links TRBV5-1 to TRBJ2-3; the match to TRBD2 covers 7 bases. The V gene end was trimmed by 4 bases and the J gene end by 3 bases; junction bases not matched to a gene: 11. CDR1 and CDR2 (germline): SGHRS, YFSETQ. The length of the CDR3 is 16 residues. Here the CDR3 DNA reads TGCGCCAGCAGCCCCTGGGGGGGGAGTAAAACAGATACGCAGTATTTT. It specifies CASSPWGGSKTDTQYF.